This TCR beta chain is from a study of cytomegalovirus exposure and HLA in healthy donors. Study-wide points: Some V segments (TRBV6-2 and TRBV6-3 among them) were excluded as indistinguishable.

13 Jbeta primers and 60 Vbeta primers were used for the PCR. TCRdb keeps only in-frame clones here, not all; method: immunoSEQ multiplex PCR. Here the sample spans roughly 120,000 clones, around 70% being singletons. In regard to this clone: Antigen: not known.

Germline CDR1 reads LNHDA; CDR2 reads SQIVND (reference sequence). The ends lost 7 bases at V and 7 bases at J; junction bases unmatched: 7. The length of the CDR3 is 13 residues. The specimen was PBMCs. The chain recombines TRBV19 with TRBJ1-2; 9 bases fit TRBD1. The origin of this receptor is a man in his forties or fifties in good health and CMV-seropositive. In DNA, the CDR3 is TGTGCCAGTACCTCGGGACAGGGAAGTGGCTACACCTTC. Amino acids: CASTSGQGSGYTF. Full variable domain (missing parts from reference TRBV19 and TRBJ1-2): DGGITQSPKYLFRKEGQNVTLSCEQNLNHDAMYWYRQDPGQGLRLIYYSQIVNDFQKGDIAEGYSVSREKKESFPLTVTSAQKNPTAFYLCASTSGQGSGYTFGSGTRLTVV.